The 25 T cell receptor beta chains below come from one sample, sequenced in a study of T-cell reconstitution after alpha-beta-depleted transplantation in children. Unique molecular identifiers were incorporated when the TCRbeta library was constructed. TCRdb processed the PCR reads anew with MiXCR; each CDR3 protein has one entry. The data hold approximately 1,000,000 distinct CDR3 sequences, with roughly 29% observed a single time. The sample was PBMCs, mostly from graft donor cells, taken 360 days after TCRalphabeta/CD19-depleted stem cell transplant. Receptors originate from a boy younger than two who had a stem cell transplant for SCID, so the T cells may come from the graft donor.

This clonotype turned up a few times. The V gene is TRBV7-9, the J gene TRBJ2-5, with TRBD2 matching over 7 bases. This CDR3 comprises 16 residues. V lost 1 base and J lost 2; bases outside the gene matches: 7. Looked up from germline, CDR1 is SEHNR and CDR2 is FQNEAQ (reference sequence). The CDR3 region is CASSLDWPGLQETQYF. The CDR3 DNA reads TGTGCCAGCAGCTTAGATTGGCCGGGACTACAAGAGACCCAGTACTTC.

The V call is TRBV4-2, the J call TRBJ1-5; possibly TRBD1 for D (6 bases). Germline lookup yields CDR1 LGHNA and CDR2 YNFKEQ. This CDR3 contains 16 residues. V lost 1 base to trimming and J lost 5 bases, with 15 bases between them. DNA for the CDR3: TGTGCCAGCAGCCAAGGGACCACAGGGTATGATCAGCCCCAGCATTTT. Translated: CASSQGTTGYDQPQHF.

This clonotype has just a few counts. The V gene is TRBV29-1, the J gene TRBJ2-7, with D possibly being TRBD1 (5 bases). This CDR3 region has 13 residues. Trimming stripped 3 bases from V and 7 bases from J, with 16 bases between. Germline lookup yields CDR1 SQVTM and CDR2 ANQGSEA. The chain's CDR3 is CSVEEQGQREQYF. As DNA, the CDR3 is TGCAGCGTTGAGGAGCAGGGCCAAAGAGAGCAGTACTTC.

The V call is TRBV30, the J call TRBJ1-4; D is ambiguous. Between the trimmed V and J ends, which lost 3 bases and 8 bases, there was a span of 4 bases. From germline, CDR1 is GTSNPN and CDR2 SVGIG (reference sequence). This CDR3 spans 10 amino acids. The CDR3 here is CAWRQEKLFF. The CDR3 DNA sequence: TGTGCCTGGAGGCAGGAAAAACTGTTTTTT. Variable domain in full (rest from reference TRBV30 and TRBJ1-4): SQTIHQWPATLVQPVGSPLSLECTVEGTSNPNLYWYRQAAGRGLQLLFYSVGIGQISSEVPQNLSASRPQDRQFILSSKKLLLSDSGFYLCAWRQEKLFFGSGTQLSVL.

This clonotype has ten or more counts. The J gene is TRBJ2-3, the V gene TRBV15; the D is unclear. The CDR3 is 15 amino acids. Trimming left V 2 bases short and J 0 bases short, with 9 bases between. Germline V CDR1 and CDR2: LNHNV, YYDKDF (reference sequence). Here the CDR3 DNA reads TGTGCCACCAGCAGAAGTCCCGGTAGCACAGATACGCAGTATTTT. This translates into CATSRSPGSTDTQYF.

The chain carries TRBV29-1 and TRBJ2-3; no clear D. The CDR3 has 13 residues. Germline values: CDR1 SQVTM, CDR2 ANQGSEA. V lost 4 bases and J lost 2, with 10 bases in between. CDR3 loop: CSVATRLTDTQYF. The DNA for the CDR3 is TGCAGCGTTGCCACCAGACTCACAGATACGCAGTATTTT.

This clonotype was counted only a few times. The chain couples TRBV20-1 to TRBJ1-3, with D perhaps TRBD1 (5 bases). V was shortened by 3 bases and J by 4 bases, with 10 bases between the two germline ends. CDR3 size: 13 residues. Per the germline V gene, CDR1 is DFQATT and CDR2 is SNEGSKA (reference sequence). CDR3 in DNA: TGCAGTGCTAGCGTGGGGGACGGAAACACCATATATTTT. This encodes CSASVGDGNTIYF.

This clonotype was observed a few times. The J gene is TRBJ1-5, the V gene TRBV12-3 or TRBV12-4; D is unresolved. Trimming stripped 0 bases from V and 6 bases from J, with 9 bases between. The CDR3 totals 14 residues. This CDR3 is CASSLAGFGQPQHF. The CDR3 region has the DNA TGTGCCAGCAGTTTAGCAGGGTTCGGTCAGCCCCAGCATTTT.

This rearrangement joins TRBV19 to TRBJ2-1, with a possible D match to TRBD1 (5 bases). Germline V lookup: CDR1 LNHDA, CDR2 SQIVND (reference sequence). This CDR3 spans 13 amino acids. Trimming removed 5 bases at V and 7 bases at J, with 12 bases between. The CDR3: CASSYPGRNEQFF. The CDR3, as DNA: TGTGCCAGTAGTTATCCAGGGCGAAATGAGCAGTTCTTC.

Worth noting for this clonotype: An end of the junction does not agree with germline; a read error may underlie this. This sequence joins TRBV15 and TRBJ2-2; weak D call: TRBD2 (6 bases). The CDR3 has 16 amino acids. The germline V gene encodes CDR1 LNHNV and CDR2 YYDKDF (reference sequence). The CDR3 reads CATSRDRAGLTGGLFF. The DNA of the CDR3 is TGTGCCACCAGCAGAGATCGCGCAGGGCTCACCGGGGGGCTGTTTTTT.

The chain has TRBV12-3 or TRBV12-4 and TRBJ2-7, with unresolved D. The CDR3 runs 14 residues. Trimming pared 1 base from V and 2 bases from J, leaving 9 bases between. CDR3 sequence: CASSLVGEPYEQYF. In DNA, the CDR3 is TGTGCCAGCAGTTTAGTGGGTGAACCCTACGAGCAGTACTTC.

The chain links TRBV14 to TRBJ2-5; 7 bases match TRBD1. The J segment lost 1 base and the V segment lost 4 bases, leaving 6 bases of the junction unmatched. This CDR3 has 15 residues. Germline CDR1 is SGHDN and CDR2 is FVKESK. CDR3 nucleotide sequence: TGTGCCAGCAGCCTAGCTGACAGGGTCCAAGAGACCCAGTACTTC. It specifies CASSLADRVQETQYF.

This rearrangement joins TRBV10-3 to TRBJ1-2; D remains ambiguous. The CDR3 runs 15 residues. Germline values: CDR1 ENHRY, CDR2 SYGVKD. V gave up 3 bases and J gave up 4 bases, with 15 bases separating them. The CDR3 reads CAISEGPARSYGYTF. The DNA of the CDR3 is TGTGCCATCAGTGAAGGGCCAGCTAGGAGCTATGGCTACACCTTC.

This clonotype was seen many times. The rearrangement joins TRBV7-2 to TRBJ2-7, with 10 bases aligning to TRBD2. Per the germline V gene, CDR1 is SGHTA and CDR2 is FQGNSA. V lost 5 bases, J lost 2 bases, and 12 bases stayed unmatched. There are 17 residues in the CDR3. This chain's CDR3 is CASSIVASGGLTYEQYF. The CDR3 DNA reads TGTGCCAGCAGCATCGTCGCTAGCGGGGGCCTTACCTACGAGCAGTACTTC.

This clonotype turned up a few times. A junction end diverges from the germline sequence, so it may reflect a read error. CDR3 DNA: TGTGCCAGCACCTTAGACAGGGCGGGCTCTGGAAACACCATATATTTT. This codes for CASTLDRAGSGNTIYF. The chain is built from TRBV7-3 and TRBJ1-3; 7 bases are a match to TRBD1. This CDR3 region has 16 residues. CDR1 and CDR2 (germline): SGHTA, FQGTGA.

This clonotype was seen a handful of times. The V call is TRBV6-5, the J call TRBJ1-2; possible D gene TRBD1, 5 bases. In germline, CDR1 is MNHEY, CDR2 SVGAGI. V dropped 0 bases and J dropped 4 bases, with 9 bases sitting between them. The CDR3 is made up of 14 amino acids. The CDR3 DNA sequence: TGTGCCAGCAGTTACTCGACAGAGGGCTATGGCTACACCTTC. Its protein product is CASSYSTEGYGYTF.

For this clonotype: At one boundary the junction diverges from the germline segment, which might be a read error. The chain links TRBV27 to TRBJ2-7; D is possibly TRBD1 (5 bases). CDR1 and CDR2 (germline): MNHEY, SMNVEV (reference sequence). The CDR3 has 14 amino acids. The CDR3 bases are TGTGCCAGCACCCTAAGGTGGGGCCCCTACGAGGAGTACTTC. It translates to CASTLRWGPYEEYF.

The chain joins TRBV28 to TRBJ2-1; no firm D call. The CDR3 contains 15 residues. The ends were cut back, 1 base at V and 5 bases at J, with 12 bases in the middle. Germline V CDR1 and CDR2: MDHEN, SYDVKM. The CDR3 loop is CASSLFRVIHNEQFF. As DNA, the CDR3 is TGTGCCAGCAGTTTATTCCGGGTTATCCACAATGAGCAGTTCTTC.

This clonotype has just a few counts. The chain has TRBV3-1 and TRBJ1-1; D unclear. This CDR3 contains 15 residues. From germline, CDR1 is LGHDT and CDR2 YNNKEL (reference sequence). V was shortened by 1 base and J by 0 bases, with 9 bases between the two germline ends. In DNA form, the CDR3 reads TGTGCCAGCAGCCAAGGGGGTGGCTTGAACACTGAAGCTTTCTTT. Its protein product is CASSQGGGLNTEAFF.

This clonotype appeared a few times. This sequence may be a read error, since a much larger clone differs from it by one base. This rearrangement joins TRBV28 to TRBJ2-3; 14 nucleotides line up with TRBD2. Trimming at V came to 5 bases and at J to 4 bases, leaving 2 bases not matched to a gene. The CDR3 contains 15 residues. Germline V gives CDR1 MDHEN, CDR2 SYDVKM. The CDR3 protein is CASSTTSGGADTQYF. CDR3 bases: TGTGCCAGCAGTACGACTAGCGGGGGGGCAGATACGCAGTATTTT.

The CDR3 loop reads CATSPRGGRNTGELFF. In DNA form, the CDR3 reads TGTGCCACCAGCCCCAGAGGGGGGAGGAACACCGGGGAGCTGTTTTTT. The chain carries TRBV15 and TRBJ2-2; TRBD1 or TRBD2 may be the D gene (6 bases each). The V gene's germline CDR1 is LNHNV and CDR2 YYDKDF (reference sequence). The V gene lost 5 bases and the J gene lost 1 base, with 14 bases spanning the gap. The CDR3 extends over 16 amino acids. The complete variable domain, with remaining parts taken from reference TRBV15 and TRBJ2-2, reads DAMVIQNPRYQVTQFGKPVTLSCSQTLNHNVMYWYQQKSSQAPKLLFHYYDKDFNNEADTPDNFQSRRPNTSFCFLDIRSPGLGDTAMYLCATSPRGGRNTGELFFGEGSRLTVL.

Of note for this clonotype: One end of the junction does not line up with germline, which may come from a read error. The rearrangement links TRBV18 to TRBJ2-3; tentatively, D is TRBD1 or TRBD2 (5 bases each). CDR3 length equals 16 residues. The V gene's germline CDR1 is KGHSH and CDR2 LQKENI. The CDR3 protein is CASSPSGTPSTDTQYF. The CDR3 DNA reads as TGTGCTAGCTCACCTTCCGGGACGCCTAGCACAGATACGCAGTATTTT. Drawing the rest from reference TRBV18 and TRBJ2-3, the complete variable domain is NAGVMQNPRHLVRRRGQEARLRCSPMKGHSHVYWYRQLPEEGLKFMVYLQKENIIDESGMPKERFSAEFPKEGPSILRIQQVVRGDSAAYFCASSPSGTPSTDTQYFGPGTRLTVL.

This clonotype was picked up a small number of times. The V call is TRBV5-5, the J call TRBJ2-7, with unresolved D. Per germline, CDR1 SGHKS and CDR2 YYEKEE (reference sequence). V shed 7 bases and J shed 2 bases, with 13 bases lying between them. This CDR3 comprises 13 residues. The CDR3 region has the DNA TGTGCCAGCGCCCTCGGAGACACCTACGAGCAGTACTTC. As protein: CASALGDTYEQYF.

The sample holds one count of this clonotype. CDR3 in DNA: TGCGCCAGCAGACTTACGTGGGGGGGCGAGCAGTACTTC. Translation: CASRLTWGGEQYF. The chain employs TRBV4-3 and TRBJ2-7; TRBD2 matches 7 bases. Trimming at V came to 6 bases and at J to 6 bases, leaving 8 bases not matched to a gene. This CDR3 is 13 amino acids long. CDR1 is LGHNA, CDR2 YSLEER, per germline.

This chain uses TRBV6-1 with TRBJ2-5; D perhaps matches TRBD2 (6 bases). Trimming stripped 3 bases from V and 4 bases from J, with 12 bases between. Looked up from germline, CDR1 is MNHNS and CDR2 is SASEGT. The CDR3 runs to 14 residues. CDR3 sequence reads: CASSDGGGIETQYF. The CDR3 region has the DNA TGTGCCAGCAGTGACGGGGGAGGTATAGAGACCCAGTACTTC.